This TCR beta chain was recorded in a study of T cell responses to AZD1222 COVID-19 vaccine. In its sample, this clone was seen once. The target antigen is unknown. The CDR3 spans 13 residues. Germline V gives CDR1 SNHLY, CDR2 FYNNEI. V was pared by 11 bases and J by 8 bases, with 18 bases between. Findings and caveats of the study: The study found Spike-specific TCR breadth and depth rose after two AZD1222 doses. Nearly half of spike-specific TCRs reportedly target variant regions that are unmutated in the B.1.351 and B.1.1.7 variants. Clonal diversity was possibly underestimated; the donors were predominantly white British and more often female.

Some clones are missing from TCRdb's copy, which holds only in-frame ones; the method was immunoSEQ multiplex PCR. The table lists roughly 160,000 clones, 70% to 90% of them singletons, with approximately 1% in the top ten. This sequence was found in an adult who received the AZD1222 COVID-19 vaccine. J is TRBJ1-4 and V is TRBV2; no firm D call. This specimen was peripheral blood, taken 28 days after the second AZD1222 dose. The CDR3 protein is CASGWNMGEKLFF. DNA for the CDR3: TGTGCCTCGGGGTGGAATATGGGCGAAAAACTGTTTTTT.